The clone carrying this T cell receptor beta chain turned up a few times. Preparation of the TCRbeta library involved a method that used unique molecular identifiers. MiXCR, run by TCRdb on the PCR reads, gives a single entry per CDR3 protein. The table includes roughly 340,000 distinct CDR3 sequences, under 20% detected once. Deletions cut 2 bases from V and 0 bases from J, with 12 bases between. CDR1 SQVTM and CDR2 ANQGSEA come from the germline V gene. The CDR3 runs 15 residues. This sample stems from a study of T-cell reconstitution after alpha-beta-depleted transplantation in children. This TCR was sampled from a male patient between 2 and 9 years old who had a stem cell transplant for acute lymphoblastic leukemia, so the T cells may come from the graft donor. The genes are TRBV29-1 and TRBJ2-3; a possible D gene is TRBD2 (5 bases). Here the sequenced sample was PBMCs, mostly from graft donor cells, taken 360 days after TCRalphabeta/CD19-depleted stem cell transplant. The CDR3 sequence is CSVELGPGSTDTQYF. CDR3 DNA: TGCAGCGTTGAACTTGGGCCGGGGAGCACAGATACGCAGTATTTT.